This TCR beta chain came from a study of blood T cell repertoires in COVID-19. Study in general: Whether acute or convalescent, the COVID-19 samples came from the United States, Italy and Spain. From T cells, B-cell-depleted T cells, or PBMCs came the material, which was cDNA or gDNA.

Remarks on this clone: It is unclear where the CDR3 begins or ends on the DNA, so no DNA is shown, and the CDR3 is as TCRdb lists it.

In the original processing: The assay estimated nucleated cells by amplifying reference gene primers. Clones were read by immunoSEQ multiplex PCR, and TCRdb kept only the in-frame ones, dropping some. That table is the source of V, J and clone size, and D and trimming were worked out from the DNA. The repertoire has fewer than 150,000 clones, around 84% of them found once; the top ten carry around 3.4%. The CDR3 is 16 amino acids in total, end residues counted. Germline V gene lookup returns CDR1 MNHEY and CDR2 SMNVEV (reference sequence). V usage is TRBV27 and J usage is TRBJ1-2; the tabulated D call, TRBD1, remains unverified against the DNA. The sequence was obtained from a man aged 40-49 years with acute or convalescent COVID-19. Input material: peripheral blood. CDR3: CASSSSTGWFDYGYTF.